A single sample gave rise to the 18 T cell receptor beta chains below, sequenced in a study of blood T cell repertoires in COVID-19. Sequencing was performed with immunoSEQ multiplex PCR; in TCRdb, only in-frame clones are kept and a portion is missing. This table has over 150,000 clones, roughly 80% appearing once. The source material was peripheral blood. The receptors come from a woman between 55 and 75 years old with COVID-19, enrolled during active disease.

This clone was observed a handful of times. The chain employs TRBV5-1 and TRBJ1-1, with D possibly TRBD1 on 6 matching bases. The CDR3 covers 13 residues. V lost 4 bases to trimming and J lost 8 bases, with 15 bases between them. CDR1 is SGHRS, CDR2 YFSETQ, per germline. The CDR3 DNA is TGCGCCAGCAGCACAAGGACAGAGGGGGAAGCTTTCTTT. Protein product: CASSTRTEGEAFF.

The chain recombines TRBV5-5 with TRBJ2-7, with 10 bases that match TRBD2. V shed 3 bases, J shed 6 bases, and the junction held 6 bases outside the gene matches. The germline V gene encodes CDR1 SGHKS and CDR2 YYEKEE (reference sequence). The length of the CDR3 is 14 residues. The chain's CDR3 is CASSSGLAESEQYV. The CDR3 coding sequence is TGTGCCAGCAGCTCTGGACTAGCGGAGAGCGAGCAGTACGTC.

The chain has TRBV15 and TRBJ1-6; D may be TRBD1 (5 bases). V lost 4 bases and J lost 11, with 12 bases in between. Germline assignment: CDR1 LNHNV and CDR2 YYDKDF (reference sequence). This CDR3 spans 13 amino acids. The CDR3 DNA is TGTGCCACCAGCAATGGAGGGGTTACACCCCTCCACTTT. Translating gives CATSNGGVTPLHF.

The rearrangement joins TRBV6-5 to TRBJ2-1, with 7 bases identical to TRBD2. In germline, CDR1 is MNHEY, CDR2 SVGAGI. The CDR3 is 15 amino acids. V was pared by 5 bases and J by 5 bases, with 9 bases of the junction left unmatched. The CDR3 is CASSSLASGNNEQFF. Here the CDR3 DNA reads TGTGCCAGCAGTAGCTTGGCTAGCGGAAACAATGAGCAGTTCTTC.

The chain couples TRBV6-5 to TRBJ1-1, with D hard to call. Per germline, CDR1 MNHEY and CDR2 SVGAGI. This CDR3 is 12 amino acids long. V was shortened by 7 bases and J by 1 base, with 7 bases between the two germline ends. The CDR3 sequence is CASTQPNTEAFF. CDR3 DNA sequence: TGTGCCAGCACACAGCCGAACACTGAAGCTTTCTTT.

V gene TRBV20-1 combines with J gene TRBJ2-7; D may be TRBD1 (5 bases). The V and J ends lost 6 bases and 4 bases respectively, with 10 bases between them. The CDR3 length is 11 residues. Germline V gene lookup returns CDR1 DFQATT and CDR2 SNEGSKA (reference sequence). CDR3 sequence (DNA): TGCAGTGCGACAAGGGGTTACGAGCAGTACTTC. This gives the protein CSATRGYEQYF.

The chain links TRBV5-4 to TRBJ1-2; D remains unclear. V was cut by 4 bases and J by 5 bases, with 9 bases left in between. The CDR3 runs to 12 residues. Looked up from germline, CDR1 is SGHNT and CDR2 is YYREEE (reference sequence). The CDR3 protein is CASSERSYGYTF. The CDR3 DNA is TGTGCCAGCAGCGAAAGGAGTTATGGCTACACCTTC.

This chain uses TRBV5-1 with TRBJ1-2; D call uncertain. The CDR3 totals 15 residues. V was cut by 0 bases and J by 0 bases, with 9 bases left in between. CDR1 is SGHRS and CDR2 is YFSETQ in the germline V gene. CDR3 DNA: TGCGCCAGCAGCTTGGAGACACCGCCTAACTATGGCTACACCTTC. Protein sequence: CASSLETPPNYGYTF.

The chain uses TRBV5-5 and TRBJ1-1; perhaps TRBD1 as D (5 bases). The germline V gene encodes CDR1 SGHKS and CDR2 YYEKEE (reference sequence). Trimming removed 2 bases at V and 1 base at J, with 9 bases between. The CDR3 has 14 amino acids. The CDR3 loop reads CASSFQRGNTEAFF. In DNA form, the CDR3 reads TGTGCCAGCAGCTTTCAAAGGGGGAACACTGAAGCTTTCTTT. The variable domain in full, completed from reference TRBV5-5 and TRBJ1-1, reads DAGVTQSPTHLIKTRGQQVTLRCSPISGHKSVSWYQQVLGQGPQFIFQYYEKEERGRGNFPDRFSARQFPNYSSELNVNALLLGDSALYLCASSFQRGNTEAFFGQGTRLTVV.

The chain couples TRBV18 to TRBJ1-4, with a possible D match to TRBD1 (5 bases). Trimming removed 2 bases from V and 5 bases from J, with 12 bases in between. Germline-derived CDR1 and CDR2 are KGHSH and LQKENI. The CDR3 runs to 15 residues. The DNA of the CDR3 is TGTGCCAGCTCACCATCGAGACAGAAAAATGAAAAACTGTTTTTT. Translating gives CASSPSRQKNEKLFF.

V is TRBV7-6 and J is TRBJ2-7; 13 bases align to TRBD2. The V and J ends lost 5 bases and 0 bases, in that order; junction bases with no gene match: 7. The V gene's germline CDR1 is SGHVS and CDR2 FNYEAQ. The length of the CDR3 is 17 residues. The CDR3 nucleotides are TGTGCCAGCAGCCAAGGACTAGCGGGAGTCGGCTCCTACGAGCAGTACTTC. It specifies CASSQGLAGVGSYEQYF.

The chain joins TRBV10-2 to TRBJ2-3; D is ambiguous. Deletions cut 3 bases from V and 3 bases from J, with 7 bases between. This CDR3 comprises 13 residues. The germline V gene encodes CDR1 WSHSY and CDR2 SAAADI. The CDR3 DNA reads TGCGCCAGCAGTGAACAGAGAACAGATACGCAGTATTTT. This gives the protein CASSEQRTDTQYF.

This clone was counted only a few times. The rearrangement joins TRBV19 to TRBJ1-4; a possible D gene is TRBD1 (5 bases). The CDR3 length is 15 residues. Trimming took off 7 bases at V and 7 bases at J, with 19 bases between the two ends. The germline V gene encodes CDR1 LNHDA and CDR2 SQIVND (reference sequence). CDR3 region: CASTAPGKEVEKLFF. CDR3 DNA: TGTGCCAGTACCGCACCAGGGAAGGAAGTTGAAAAACTGTTTTTT.

This chain links TRBV7-3 with TRBJ2-1; D is unclear. Germline values: CDR1 SGHTA, CDR2 FQGTGA. Between the trimmed V and J ends, which lost 4 bases and 0 bases, there was a span of 10 bases. The CDR3 is made up of 15 amino acids. The CDR3 spells CASSSTPYSYNEQFF. The CDR3 nucleotides read TGTGCCAGCAGCTCGACTCCCTACTCCTACAATGAGCAGTTCTTC. Using reference TRBV7-3 and TRBJ2-1 for the parts outside the CDR3, the full variable domain is GAGVSQTPSNKVTEKGKYVELRCDPISGHTALYWYRQSLGQGPEFLIYFQGTGAADDSGLPNDRFFAVRPEGSVSTLKIQRTERGDSAVYLCASSSTPYSYNEQFFGPGTRLTVL.

The J gene is TRBJ2-1, the V gene TRBV4-1; D unclear. V was shortened by 3 bases and J by 15 bases, with 15 bases between the two germline ends. Germline V CDR1 and CDR2: MGHRA, YSYEKL. The length of the CDR3 is 12 residues. In nucleotides, the CDR3 is TGCGCCAGCAGCCAGAACTACCAGTCCCCGTTCTTC. It specifies CASSQNYQSPFF.

This rearrangement joins TRBV7-2 to TRBJ2-3; 14 bases align to TRBD2. V shed 5 bases and J 9 bases; nucleotides not matched to a gene: 10. Germline V gene sequence: CDR1 SGHTA, CDR2 FQGNSA. The CDR3 is made up of 16 amino acids. Written as DNA, the CDR3 is TGTGCCAGCAGCGTTAGACTAGCGGGAGGGCCTAGGACGCAGTATTTT. Translating gives CASSVRLAGGPRTQYF.

This clone has just a few counts. The chain combines TRBV6-6 with TRBJ2-5; a possible D gene is TRBD1 (6 bases). The CDR3 is made up of 13 amino acids. Trimming shortened V by 5 bases and J by 0 bases, and 7 bases separated the two germline ends. Germline loops: CDR1 MNHNY, CDR2 SVGAGI (reference sequence). The CDR3 protein is CASSRDNQETQYF. For the CDR3, the DNA is TGTGCCAGCAGTCGGGACAACCAAGAGACCCAGTACTTC.

The rearrangement links TRBV7-2 to TRBJ1-1; TRBD1 agrees at 7 bases. V lost 5 bases, J lost 0 bases, and 3 bases stayed unmatched. Germline V gene data show CDR1 as SGHTA and CDR2 as FQGNSA. The CDR3 extends over 14 amino acids. CDR3 coding DNA: TGTGCCAGCAGCCTAGGGACAGTGAACACTGAAGCTTTCTTT. Encoded protein: CASSLGTVNTEAFF.